This entry lists 4 T cell receptor beta chains sequenced from one sample in a study of CD8+ T cells in alopecia areata. Sample treatment: oral pan-JAK inhibitor, 5-10 mg twice daily. After isolation, RNA underwent reverse transcription to generate cDNA as the sequencing template. Profiling relied on immunoSEQ multiplex PCR, and the TCRdb table lists in-frame clones only, not all of them. The sample lists some 170,000 clones; around 58% were seen once. Sequenced material: CD4+ T cells sorted from blood, taken at approximately week 60, from a patient treated with tofacitinib. The receptor set was obtained from a human donor with alopecia areata.

The chain links TRBV11-1 to TRBJ2-7, with a tentative D call TRBD2 (6 bases). Trimming removed 5 bases from V and 2 bases from J, with 19 bases in between. This CDR3 contains 16 residues. Germline loops: CDR1 SGHAT, CDR2 FQDESV (reference sequence). DNA of the CDR3: TGTGCCAGCAGCAAACACGGGGGTGTGAAGACCTACGAGCAGTACTTC. Amino acid sequence: CASSKHGGVKTYEQYF.

This clone was counted only a few times. The chain employs TRBV5-1 and TRBJ2-5, with D tentatively TRBD2 (6 bases). This CDR3 has 14 amino acids. CDR1 SGHRS and CDR2 YFSETQ come from the germline V gene. V was clipped by 4 bases and J by 4 bases, with 14 bases between them. The CDR3 coding sequence is TGCGCCAGCAGCGCGACTAGGAGAACAGAGACCCAGTACTTC. The encoded protein is CASSATRRTETQYF.

This clone appeared a few times. The V call is TRBV18, the J call TRBJ2-3, with D perhaps TRBD1 (6 bases). V lost 5 bases and J lost 3, with 15 bases in between. Germline lookup yields CDR1 KGHSH and CDR2 LQKENI. This CDR3 is built from 15 residues. The CDR3 protein is CASSTTSTGTDTQYF. The DNA of the CDR3 is TGTGCCAGCTCAACAACCTCTACAGGGACAGATACGCAGTATTTT.

The gene calls are TRBV5-1 and TRBJ2-1; D might be TRBD1 (6 bases). CDR1 SGHRS and CDR2 YFSETQ come from the germline V gene. V was pared by 5 bases and J by 0 bases, with 12 bases between. The CDR3 has 15 residues. Here the CDR3 DNA reads TGCGCCAGCAGGGCAACAGGGACCTCCTACAATGAGCAGTTCTTC. It yields the protein CASRATGTSYNEQFF.